A selection of T cell receptor beta chains follows, all from one sample in a study of breast tumors, draining lymph nodes, adjacent tissues. Using its own MiXCR run on the multiplex PCR reads, TCRdb lists one record per CDR3 protein. The sample holds over 60,000 distinct CDR3 sequences; approximately 62% are singletons and the top ten take roughly a fifth. Sequencing was performed on breast tumor tissue. The source is a female donor with breast cancer. Some clones in this sample may be carry-over from other donors' samples. Each CDR3 is given with its conserved first and last residue. Each record gives: J gene, CDR3 length, D gene, clone size, V gene, CDR3 protein, CDR3 DNA. The D gene is left open where the match is weak. Expanded clones get a size class; other rows say once, few or many, or leave the size out.

J gene: TRBJ1-3
CDR3 length: 12
D gene: .
clone size: .
V gene: TRBV30
CDR3 protein: CAWRGSGNTIYF
CDR3 DNA: TGTGCCTGGAGGGGGAGCGGGAACACCATATATTTT

J gene: TRBJ2-1
CDR3 length: 14
D gene: .
clone size: many
V gene: TRBV6-6
CDR3 protein: CASSSSPGFNEQFF
CDR3 DNA: TGTGCCAGCAGTTCCTCCCCGGGTTTTAATGAGCAGTTCTTC

J gene: TRBJ2-5
CDR3 length: 22
D gene: .
clone size: .
V gene: TRBV7-2
CDR3 protein: CASSLEGGRKRGYPFGSGTQCF
CDR3 DNA: .

J gene: TRBJ1-5
CDR3 length: 13
D gene: .
clone size: many
V gene: TRBV19
CDR3 protein: CASSLADPQPQHF
CDR3 DNA: TGTGCCAGTAGCCTCGCGGACCCTCAGCCCCAGCATTTT

J gene: TRBJ1-4
CDR3 length: 14
D gene: .
clone size: medium-sized
V gene: TRBV2
CDR3 protein: CASSEAAVNEKLFF
CDR3 DNA: TGTGCCAGCAGTGAAGCGGCGGTCAATGAAAAACTGTTTTTT

J gene: TRBJ2-6
CDR3 length: 17
D gene: .
clone size: .
V gene: TRBV2
CDR3 protein: CASSPEQGFSGANVLTF
CDR3 DNA: TGTGCCAGCAGTCCGGAACAGGGCTTCTCTGGGGCCAACGTCCTGACTTTC

J gene: TRBJ2-2
CDR3 length: 16
D gene: .
clone size: many
V gene: TRBV6-1
CDR3 protein: CASSAIAGRSTGELFF
CDR3 DNA: TGTGCCAGCAGTGCCATCGCGGGGAGGAGCACCGGGGAGCTGTTTTTT

J gene: TRBJ2-2
CDR3 length: 15
D gene: TRBD1
clone size: many
V gene: TRBV30
CDR3 protein: CAWSRWTGNTGELFF
CDR3 DNA: TGTGCCTGGAGTCGGTGGACAGGGAACACCGGGGAGCTGTTTTTT

J gene: TRBJ2-3
CDR3 length: 17
D gene: TRBD2
clone size: .
V gene: TRBV7-6
CDR3 protein: CASSLRTSGSGADPQYF
CDR3 DNA: TGTGCCAGCAGCTTAAGAACTAGCGGGAGCGGGGCAGATCCGCAGTATTTT

J gene: TRBJ1-2
CDR3 length: 12
D gene: .
clone size: many
V gene: TRBV18
CDR3 protein: CASSPEGVGYTF
CDR3 DNA: TGTGCCAGCTCACCAGAGGGGGTTGGCTACACCTTC

J gene: TRBJ2-3
CDR3 length: 18
D gene: TRBD1
clone size: .
V gene: TRBV2
CDR3 protein: CASSGGQPGQGLMDTQYF
CDR3 DNA: TGTGCCAGCAGTGGTGGACAGCCGGGACAGGGTTTAATGGATACGCAGTATTTT

J gene: TRBJ2-7
CDR3 length: 16
D gene: TRBD1
clone size: .
V gene: TRBV15
CDR3 protein: CATSRTDRGPSYEQYF
CDR3 DNA: TGTGCCACCAGCAGAACCGACAGGGGGCCTAGTTACGAGCAGTACTTC

J gene: TRBJ1-6
CDR3 length: 16
D gene: .
clone size: .
V gene: TRBV4-1
CDR3 protein: CASSQDDAGVGSPLHF
CDR3 DNA: TGCGCCAGCAGCCAAGATGATGCTGGGGTGGGGTCACCCCTCCACTTT

J gene: TRBJ2-2
CDR3 length: 17
D gene: TRBD1
clone size: many
V gene: TRBV7-8
CDR3 protein: CASSYLPGQGRTGELFF
CDR3 DNA: TGTGCCAGCAGCTACCTCCCGGGACAGGGGAGGACCGGGGAGCTGTTTTTT